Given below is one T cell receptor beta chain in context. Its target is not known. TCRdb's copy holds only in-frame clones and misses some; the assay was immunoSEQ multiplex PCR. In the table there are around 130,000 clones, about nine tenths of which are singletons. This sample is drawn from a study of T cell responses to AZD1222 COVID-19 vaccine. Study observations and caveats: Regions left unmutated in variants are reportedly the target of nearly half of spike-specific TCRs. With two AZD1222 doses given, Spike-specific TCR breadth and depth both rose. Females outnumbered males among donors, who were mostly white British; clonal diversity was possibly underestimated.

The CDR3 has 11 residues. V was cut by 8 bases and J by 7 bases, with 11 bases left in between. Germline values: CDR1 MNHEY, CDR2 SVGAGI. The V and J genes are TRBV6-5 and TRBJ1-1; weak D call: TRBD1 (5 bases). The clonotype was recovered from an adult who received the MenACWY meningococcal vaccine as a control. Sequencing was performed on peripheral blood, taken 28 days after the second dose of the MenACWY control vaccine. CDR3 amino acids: CASVLGVEAFF. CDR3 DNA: TGTGCCAGCGTCTTGGGGGTTGAAGCTTTCTTT.